This note documents a single TCR beta chain sequence. The data derive from a study of shared clonotypes between healthy human individuals. At a deep level, the assay was run. Original analysis: ImmunoSEQ output held junction-only sequences without quality scores, so filtering differed. Assay used: immunoSEQ multiplex PCR; TCRdb lists only in-frame clones, some missing. The D gene and trimming were derived from the DNA, and the V and J assignments and clone size from that table. Of 1,500,000 or so clones listed, 96% are singletons. The sequencing input was naive CD4+ T cells sorted from blood. The subset is: CD45RA+ positively selected. The source of this sequence is a man aged 25 to 45 in good health.

CDR3 in amino acids: CASSIARDLSTDTQYF. The CDR3 DNA follows: TGTGCCAGTAGTATAGCCAGGGACTTAAGCACAGATACGCAGTATTTT. This sequence joins TRBV19 and TRBJ2-3, with D tentatively TRBD2 (6 bases). CDR3 length equals 16 residues. The V and J ends lost 1 base and 0 bases respectively, with 11 bases between them. From germline, CDR1 is LNHDA and CDR2 SQIVND (reference sequence).